This is a list of T cell receptor beta chains from one sample in a study of graft-versus-host responses after intestinal transplantation. Data came from immunoSEQ multiplex PCR; TCRdb stores just in-frame clones and leaves some out. The sample carries around 30,000 clones, 85% to 95% recorded once. The sample consisted of PBMCs, taken 66 days after intestinal transplant. Receptor source: a human patient who received an intestinal transplant, so some T cells may come from the graft donor. The CDR3 runs from the conserved cysteine through the conserved F or W. The D gene is left open where the match is weak. Clone size is shown for a subset of rows, as once, few, many or a class of expanded clone.

j_gene: TRBJ2-7; d_gene: NA; len: 14; v_gene: TRBV19; abundance: NA; CDR3aa: CASSLDRRAYEQYF; CDR3nt: TGTGCCAGTAGCCTGGACCGGCGGGCCTACGAGCAGTACTTC
j_gene: TRBJ2-3; d_gene: NA; len: 16; v_gene: TRBV7-9; abundance: NA; CDR3aa: CASSLFEGTSTDTQYF; CDR3nt: TGTGCCAGCAGCTTATTCGAGGGCACTAGCACAGATACGCAGTATTTT
j_gene: TRBJ2-7; d_gene: NA; len: 11; v_gene: TRBV11-2; abundance: NA; CDR3aa: CASSFEGEQYF; CDR3nt: TGTGCCAGCAGCTTCGAGGGCGAGCAGTACTTC
j_gene: TRBJ2-7; d_gene: NA; len: 11; v_gene: TRBV7-9; abundance: NA; CDR3aa: CASSPDYEQYF; CDR3nt: TGTGCCAGCAGCCCTGACTACGAGCAGTACTTC
j_gene: TRBJ1-1; d_gene: NA; len: 17; v_gene: TRBV30; abundance: NA; CDR3aa: CAWSEGYSLFGGTEAFF; CDR3nt: TGTGCCTGGAGTGAGGGGTACAGTTTATTCGGAGGGACTGAAGCTTTCTTT
j_gene: TRBJ2-1; d_gene: NA; len: 15; v_gene: TRBV18; abundance: NA; CDR3aa: CASSPEGDLRREQFF; CDR3nt: TGTGCCAGCTCACCAGAGGGGGACCTTCGGCGTGAGCAGTTCTTC
j_gene: TRBJ1-1; d_gene: NA; len: 15; v_gene: TRBV11-2; abundance: NA; CDR3aa: CASSFSLGVNTEAFF; CDR3nt: TGTGCCAGCAGCTTCTCGCTAGGGGTGAACACTGAAGCTTTCTTT
j_gene: TRBJ2-3; d_gene: NA; len: 14; v_gene: TRBV4-2; abundance: once; CDR3aa: CASSQGRDADTQYF; CDR3nt: TGTGCCAGCAGCCAAGGTAGAGACGCAGATACGCAGTATTTT
j_gene: TRBJ2-6; d_gene: NA; len: 19; v_gene: TRBV7-8; abundance: NA; CDR3aa: CASSSGEPLPFSGANVLTF; CDR3nt: TGTGCCAGCAGCTCAGGAGAGCCCCTACCATTCTCTGGGGCCAACGTCCTGACTTTC
j_gene: TRBJ2-2; d_gene: NA; len: 12; v_gene: TRBV5-4; abundance: NA; CDR3aa: CASSLESGELFF; CDR3nt: TGTGCCAGCAGCTTGGAATCGGGGGAGCTGTTTTTT